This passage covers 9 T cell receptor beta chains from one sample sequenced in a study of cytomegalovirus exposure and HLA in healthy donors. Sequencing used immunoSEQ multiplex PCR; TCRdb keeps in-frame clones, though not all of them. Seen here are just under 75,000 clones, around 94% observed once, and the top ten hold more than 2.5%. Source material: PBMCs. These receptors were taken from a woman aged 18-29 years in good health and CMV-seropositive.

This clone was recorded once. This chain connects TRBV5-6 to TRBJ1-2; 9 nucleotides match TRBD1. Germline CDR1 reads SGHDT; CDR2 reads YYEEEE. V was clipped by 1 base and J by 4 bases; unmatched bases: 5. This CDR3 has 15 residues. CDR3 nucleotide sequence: TGTGCCAGCAGCTTGTTAACAGGGGGCCCCTATGGCTACACCTTC. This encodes CASSLLTGGPYGYTF.

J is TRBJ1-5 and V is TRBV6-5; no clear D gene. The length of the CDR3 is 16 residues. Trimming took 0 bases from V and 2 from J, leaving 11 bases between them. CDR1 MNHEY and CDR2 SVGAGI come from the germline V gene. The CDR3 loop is CASSYSSQPGNQPQHF. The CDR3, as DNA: TGTGCCAGCAGTTACTCGTCCCAACCGGGCAATCAGCCCCAGCATTTT.

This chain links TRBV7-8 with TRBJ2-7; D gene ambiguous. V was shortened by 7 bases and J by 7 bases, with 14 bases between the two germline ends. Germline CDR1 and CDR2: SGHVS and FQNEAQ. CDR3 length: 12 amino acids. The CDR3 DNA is TGTGCCAGCACCCCCGGTCCGTTGGAGCAGTACTTC. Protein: CASTPGPLEQYF.

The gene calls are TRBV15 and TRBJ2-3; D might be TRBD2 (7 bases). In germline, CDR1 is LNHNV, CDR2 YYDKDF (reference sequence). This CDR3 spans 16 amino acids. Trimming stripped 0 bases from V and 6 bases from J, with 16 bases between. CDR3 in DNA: TGTGCCACCAGCAGAGATAGGGCGGGGAGGGGGGATACGCAGTATTTT. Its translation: CATSRDRAGRGDTQYF.

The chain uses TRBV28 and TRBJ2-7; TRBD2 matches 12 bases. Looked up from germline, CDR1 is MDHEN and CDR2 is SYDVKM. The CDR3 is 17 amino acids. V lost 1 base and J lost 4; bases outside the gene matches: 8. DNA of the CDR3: TGTGCCAGCAGTTTATTTGTGACTAGCGGGAGAAAATACGAGCAGTACTTC. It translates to CASSLFVTSGRKYEQYF.

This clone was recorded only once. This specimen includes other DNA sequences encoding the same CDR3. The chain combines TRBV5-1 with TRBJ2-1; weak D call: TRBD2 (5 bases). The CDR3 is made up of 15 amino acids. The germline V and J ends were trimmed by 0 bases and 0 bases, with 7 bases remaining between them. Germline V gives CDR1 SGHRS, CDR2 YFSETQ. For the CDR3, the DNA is TGCGCCAGCAGCTTGGCGGGGAGCTCCTACAATGAGCAGTTCTTC. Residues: CASSLAGSSYNEQFF.

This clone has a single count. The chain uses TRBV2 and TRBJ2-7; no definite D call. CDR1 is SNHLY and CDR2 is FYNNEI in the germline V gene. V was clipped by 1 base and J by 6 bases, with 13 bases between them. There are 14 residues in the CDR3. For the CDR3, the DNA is TGTGCCAGCAGTGAAGGCTTTTTGGGCGCCGAGCAGTACTTC. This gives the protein CASSEGFLGAEQYF.

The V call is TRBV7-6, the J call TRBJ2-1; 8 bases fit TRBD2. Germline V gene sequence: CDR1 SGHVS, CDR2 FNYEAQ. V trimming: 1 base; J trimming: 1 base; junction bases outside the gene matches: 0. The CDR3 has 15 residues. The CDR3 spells CASSLGLASYNEQFF. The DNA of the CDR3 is TGTGCCAGCAGCTTAGGACTAGCGTCCTACAATGAGCAGTTCTTC. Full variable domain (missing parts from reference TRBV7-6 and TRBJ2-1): GAGVSQSPRYKVTKRGQDVALRCDPISGHVSLYWYRQALGQGPEFLTYFNYEAQQDKSGLPNDRFSAERPEGSISTLTIQRTEQRDSAMYRCASSLGLASYNEQFFGPGTRLTVL.

Here the CDR3 reads CASSPRRNTEAFF. In DNA, the CDR3 is TGTGCCAGCAGTCCGCGGCGGAACACTGAAGCTTTCTTT. The chain carries TRBV7-9 and TRBJ1-1; D is undetermined. In germline, CDR1 is SEHNR, CDR2 FQNEAQ (reference sequence). Trimming left V 6 bases short and J 1 base short, with 9 bases between. This CDR3 has 13 residues. Full variable domain (remainder filled in from reference TRBV7-9 and TRBJ1-1): DTGVSQNPRHKITKRGQNVTFRCDPISEHNRLYWYRQTLGQGPEFLTYFQNEAQLEKSRLLSDRFSAERPKGSFSTLEIQRTEQGDSAMYLCASSPRRNTEAFFGQGTRLTVV.